The 18 T cell receptor beta chains in this list originate from one sample, sequenced in a study of radiation and T cells in renal cell carcinoma. Documented time point: baseline pretreatment blood. Treatment of the sample: 15 Gy SBRT to primary tumor, nephrectomy 4 weeks later. Profiling relied on immunoSEQ multiplex PCR, and the TCRdb table lists in-frame clones only, not all of them. The sample yields 130,000 or so clones, approximately 90% seen once. The sequencing here drew on blood, taken from a patient whose treatment included radiotherapy and nephrectomy. The receptors come from a woman between 45 and 65 years old with renal cell carcinoma.

The rearrangement uses TRBV5-5 and TRBJ1-1; D unresolved. This CDR3 has 15 amino acids. Germline CDR1 SGHKS, CDR2 YYEKEE (reference sequence). V lost 0 bases, J lost 0 bases, and 9 bases lay in between. DNA of the CDR3: TGTGCCAGCAGCTTGGCCGTAGTCATGAACACTGAAGCTTTCTTT. The encoded protein is CASSLAVVMNTEAFF.

CDR3 residues: CASSYSWDSNYGYTF. CDR3 sequence (DNA): TGTGCCAGCAGTTACTCATGGGACAGTAACTATGGCTACACCTTC. The chain employs TRBV6-6 and TRBJ1-2, with 7 nucleotides matching TRBD1. The V and J ends lost 0 bases and 1 base, in that order; junction bases with no gene match: 2. The length of the CDR3 is 15 residues. Germline V lookup: CDR1 MNHNY, CDR2 SVGAGI (reference sequence).

The chain is built from TRBV10-3 and TRBJ1-1; 7 nucleotides match TRBD1. V shed 1 base, J shed 4 bases, and the junction held 9 bases outside the gene matches. The CDR3 is 16 residues long. Looked up from germline, CDR1 is ENHRY and CDR2 is SYGVKD. The CDR3 is CAISELGGPTGTEAFF. The CDR3 DNA reads as TGTGCCATCAGTGAGTTAGGGGGCCCCACCGGCACTGAAGCTTTCTTT.

The genes are TRBV5-5 and TRBJ1-1; no clear D. Trimming took off 4 bases at V and 7 bases at J, with 14 bases between the two ends. Germline CDR1 SGHKS, CDR2 YYEKEE (reference sequence). This CDR3 is 13 amino acids long. This chain's CDR3 is CASSTWEWGEAFF. The CDR3 bases are TGTGCCAGCAGCACCTGGGAGTGGGGTGAAGCTTTCTTT. Looking up the rest from reference TRBV5-5 and TRBJ1-1 gives the full variable domain: DAGVTQSPTHLIKTRGQQVTLRCSPISGHKSVSWYQQVLGQGPQFIFQYYEKEERGRGNFPDRFSARQFPNYSSELNVNALLLGDSALYLCASSTWEWGEAFFGQGTRLTVV.

This clone was counted once. The V and J genes are TRBV7-8 and TRBJ1-1, with TRBD1 matching over 10 bases. Germline V gene lookup returns CDR1 SGHVS and CDR2 FQNEAQ. Trimming cost V 8 bases and J 1 base; bases outside gene matches: 4. There are 14 residues in the CDR3. CDR3 residues: CASRTGGANTEAFF. CDR3 DNA: TGTGCCAGCCGGACAGGGGGTGCGAACACTGAAGCTTTCTTT.

This chain uses TRBV6-1 with TRBJ1-2; tentative D call: TRBD1 (5 bases). Germline V lookup: CDR1 MNHNS, CDR2 SASEGT. This CDR3 has 14 amino acids. Trimming stripped 4 bases from V and 0 bases from J, with 9 bases between. The CDR3 protein is CASSGDPANYGYTF. CDR3 bases: TGTGCCAGCAGTGGGGACCCAGCTAACTATGGCTACACCTTC.

The CDR3 region is CASSQQTSGAFF. The CDR3 region has the DNA TGTGCCAGCAGCCAGCAAACCTCGGGAGCTTTCTTT. V gene TRBV9 combines with J gene TRBJ1-1; D gene unclear. This CDR3 region has 12 residues. Germline loops: CDR1 SGDLS, CDR2 YYNGEE. With 4 bases removed from V and 10 bases from J, the gap between germline ends came to 14 bases.

V is TRBV30 and J is TRBJ2-5, with D possibly called TRBD1 or TRBD2 (6 bases each). Germline-derived CDR1 and CDR2 are GTSNPN and SVGIG (reference sequence). V lost 4 bases and J 6 bases, leaving 15 bases between the germline ends. The CDR3 length is 13 residues. This CDR3 is CAWTLKGGKTQYF. CDR3 in DNA: TGTGCCTGGACTCTAAAGGGGGGTAAGACCCAGTACTTC.

The chain uses TRBV2 and TRBJ1-1, with D perhaps matching TRBD1 (6 bases). V lost 5 bases and J lost 8, with 21 bases in between. From germline, CDR1 is SNHLY and CDR2 FYNNEI. The CDR3 runs 15 residues. The CDR3: CASSLLAQGSTEAFF. The DNA for the CDR3 is TGTGCCAGCAGTCTACTTGCCCAGGGGTCAACGGAAGCTTTCTTT.

The CDR3 reads CASSVASQGPAMADTEAFF. The CDR3 DNA follows: TGTGCCAGCAGCGTAGCTAGCCAGGGGCCGGCGATGGCTGACACTGAAGCTTTCTTT. The rearrangement links TRBV9 to TRBJ1-1; possibly TRBD1 for D (6 bases). From germline, CDR1 is SGDLS and CDR2 YYNGEE. The CDR3 loop spans 19 amino acids. V was clipped by 0 bases and J by 3 bases, with 24 bases between them.

This chain connects TRBV19 to TRBJ2-1; TRBD2 agrees at 12 bases. The CDR3 has 18 residues. With 3 bases clipped from V and 9 bases from J, the junction kept 15 bases outside the gene matches. Germline values: CDR1 LNHDA, CDR2 SQIVND (reference sequence). CDR3 sequence reads: CASSILRGASGGEVEQFF. The CDR3 DNA is TGTGCCAGTAGTATTCTCCGAGGAGCTAGCGGGGGGGAGGTTGAGCAGTTCTTC.

The chain links TRBV28 to TRBJ1-5, with no clear D. Germline V gene sequence: CDR1 MDHEN, CDR2 SYDVKM. The germline V and J ends were trimmed by 5 bases and 4 bases, with 12 bases remaining between them. The CDR3 loop spans 14 amino acids. DNA of the CDR3: TGTGCCAGCAGTCCCTGGAGCACTAATCAGCCCCAGCATTTT. Amino acid sequence: CASSPWSTNQPQHF.

This chain uses TRBV11-2 with TRBJ1-2; no definite D call. V was shortened by 3 bases and J by 7 bases, with 9 bases between the two germline ends. This CDR3 comprises 12 residues. CDR1 is SGHAT and CDR2 is FQNNGV in the germline V gene. CDR3 nucleotides: TGTGCCAGCAGCTTCGCGGATAGTGGCTACACCTTC. The encoded protein is CASSFADSGYTF.

The gene calls are TRBV6-1 and TRBJ1-4; tentatively, D is TRBD1 (5 bases). The V gene's germline CDR1 is MNHNS and CDR2 SASEGT. The CDR3 spans 15 residues. The V end lost 4 bases, the J end lost 0 bases, and 9 bases lay between the germline ends. The CDR3 loop is CASSGGGTTNEKLFF. The CDR3 DNA reads TGTGCCAGCAGTGGGGGGGGGACAACTAATGAAAAACTGTTTTTT.

The chain has TRBV5-1 and TRBJ2-3; possibly TRBD1 for D (6 bases). CDR1 is SGHRS and CDR2 is YFSETQ in the germline V gene. The CDR3 is 14 residues long. V was cut by 3 bases and J by 5 bases, with 13 bases left in between. The CDR3 bases are TGCGCCAGCAGCTCCGACAGGCATCAAGATACGCAGTATTTT. Translating gives CASSSDRHQDTQYF.

J is TRBJ2-5 and V is TRBV6-5, with 8 positions matching TRBD2. This CDR3 has 14 residues. Germline CDR1 and CDR2: MNHEY and SVGAGI. With V trimmed by 10 bases and J by 0 bases, 7 bases remained unmatched. The CDR3 nucleotides are TGTGCCACCCGGGGGGGGGCAAACCAAGAGACCCAGTACTTC. It specifies CATRGGANQETQYF.

The chain has TRBV7-2 and TRBJ2-7, with 7 bases identical to TRBD1. The CDR3 spans 15 residues. The V segment lost 5 bases and the J segment 3 bases; nucleotides outside the gene matches: 10. The germline V gene has CDR1 SGHTA and CDR2 FQGNSA. The DNA of the CDR3 is TGTGCCAGCAGCCGGGACAGTGGTTCCTACTACGAGCAGTACTTC. Translated: CASSRDSGSYYEQYF.

The V and J genes are TRBV10-3 and TRBJ2-3, with D possibly being TRBD2 (6 bases). The V end was cut by 6 bases, the J end by 2 bases, with 15 bases between. The CDR3 runs 15 residues. Germline CDR1 is ENHRY and CDR2 is SYGVKD. CDR3 amino acids: CAISSGGETTDTQYF. The CDR3, as DNA: TGTGCCATCAGCAGTGGAGGGGAGACCACAGATACGCAGTATTTT.